These 20 T cell receptor beta chains came from one sample sequenced in a study of CD8+CD57+ T cells in acquired aplastic anemia. Genomic DNA templated the TCR beta VDJ and CDR3 profiling. TCRdb redid the calling of the reads with MiXCR, one entry per CDR3 protein. The repertoire holds around 200,000 distinct CDR3 sequences, with almost 50% as singletons. Only patients with CD8+CD57+ cell expansion on flow cytometry were chosen for sequencing. Specimen: sorted CD4+, CD8+, or CD8+CD57+ T cells (not recorded which) from PBMCs. Receptor source: a human donor with aplastic anemia.

The chain joins TRBV2 to TRBJ1-4, with a possible D match to TRBD1 (6 bases). V dropped 7 bases and J dropped 1 base, with 13 bases sitting between them. In germline, CDR1 is SNHLY, CDR2 FYNNEI. This CDR3 region has 15 residues. The CDR3 DNA is TGTGCCAGCAACAGTCTAGGGGGAACTAATGAAAAACTGTTTTTT. It encodes CASNSLGGTNEKLFF.

The chain uses TRBV19 and TRBJ2-7; D is undetermined. V was clipped by 3 bases and J by 6 bases, with 6 bases between them. The germline CDR1 and CDR2 sequences are LNHDA and SQIVND (reference sequence). This CDR3 spans 11 amino acids. The CDR3 DNA sequence: TGTGCCAGTAGTATGTTGGGCGAGCAGTACTTC. Translating it yields CASSMLGEQYF.

There are a few counts of this clonotype. This chain uses TRBV24-1 with TRBJ1-5; D is perhaps TRBD1 (5 bases). Germline V gives CDR1 KGHDR, CDR2 SFDVKD. Trimming left V 4 bases short and J 3 bases short, with 15 bases between. This CDR3 is built from 16 residues. CDR3 protein: CATSDRNTGTNQPQHF. The DNA of the CDR3 is TGTGCCACCAGTGACCGAAATACAGGTACCAATCAGCCCCAGCATTTT.

The chain is built from TRBV29-1 and TRBJ1-2; 12 positions match TRBD1. There are 13 residues in the CDR3. V lost 7 bases to trimming and J lost 5 bases; unmatched junction nucleotides: 5. Germline lookup yields CDR1 SQVTM and CDR2 ANQGSEA. The CDR3 region is CSASGQGAYGYTF. CDR3 nucleotides: TGCAGCGCCTCGGGACAGGGGGCATATGGCTACACCTTC.

The chain recombines TRBV5-6 with TRBJ2-3, with 9 bases fitting TRBD2. Trimming cost V 0 bases and J 0 bases; bases outside gene matches: 5. The CDR3 totals 17 residues. From germline, CDR1 is SGHDT and CDR2 YYEEEE. The CDR3 loop is CASSLGAGGKSTDTQYF. The CDR3 DNA reads as TGTGCCAGCAGCTTGGGAGCGGGGGGAAAGAGCACAGATACGCAGTATTTT.

This chain joins TRBV4-2 and TRBJ2-7; 7 nucleotides line up with TRBD1. Germline V gene sequence: CDR1 LGHNA, CDR2 YNFKEQ. This CDR3 has 15 amino acids. V lost 0 bases and J lost 2; bases outside the gene matches: 4. Here the CDR3 reads CASSQDDRATYEQYF. DNA for the CDR3: TGTGCCAGCAGCCAAGATGACAGGGCCACCTACGAGCAGTACTTC.

This clonotype was seen repeatedly, ten times or more. The rearrangement uses TRBV5-6 and TRBJ1-6; TRBD1 is a possible D gene (6 bases). Trimming took 5 bases from V and 1 from J, leaving 13 bases between them. CDR1 is SGHDT and CDR2 is YYEEEE in the germline V gene. This CDR3 contains 16 residues. This CDR3 is CASRRSQGSYNSPLHF. Here the CDR3 DNA reads TGTGCCAGCAGACGATCCCAGGGGTCCTATAATTCACCCCTCCACTTT.

The chain joins TRBV6-1 to TRBJ2-7; the D is unclear. This CDR3 is built from 13 residues. V lost 0 bases, J lost 7 bases, and 10 bases lay in between. Germline CDR1 MNHNS, CDR2 SASEGT. The CDR3 DNA reads as TGTGCCAGCAGTGAAGCGCAAGAGAAGGAGCAGTACGTC. It encodes CASSEAQEKEQYV.

This clonotype was detected only a few times. The chain carries TRBV18 and TRBJ1-1; D gene unclear. With 3 bases removed from V and 4 bases from J, the gap between germline ends came to 12 bases. Germline V lookup: CDR1 KGHSH, CDR2 LQKENI. CDR3 length equals 14 residues. The CDR3, as DNA: TGTGCCAGCTCACCCGCGGGGTTTGGCACTGAAGCTTTCTTT. This codes for CASSPAGFGTEAFF.

This clonotype was seen at least ten times. The gene calls are TRBV5-1 and TRBJ2-1; 9 nucleotides line up with TRBD2. The CDR3 extends over 17 amino acids. Germline-derived CDR1 and CDR2 are SGHRS and YFSETQ. V lost 1 base to trimming and J lost 7 bases; unmatched junction nucleotides: 12. For the CDR3, the DNA is TGCGCCAGCAGCTTGTGGCCCGCGGGGGGGCCGAGGAATGAGCAGTTCTTC. Protein product: CASSLWPAGGPRNEQFF.

This clonotype turned up a few times. The chain uses TRBV7-9 and TRBJ1-5; no definite D call. Germline CDR1 SEHNR, CDR2 FQNEAQ (reference sequence). The CDR3 is 13 amino acids. The V and J ends lost 3 bases and 3 bases respectively, with 6 bases between them. The CDR3 spells CASSLTDNQPQHF. CDR3 nucleotides: TGTGCCAGCAGCTTGACGGACAATCAGCCCCAGCATTTT.

The V gene is TRBV20-1, the J gene TRBJ2-1; no clear D. Trimming pared 1 base from V and 2 bases from J, leaving 3 bases between. Germline V lookup: CDR1 DFQATT, CDR2 SNEGSKA (reference sequence). The CDR3 has 12 residues. As DNA, the CDR3 is TGCAGTGCTAGAGTACCCTACAATGAGCAGTTCTTC. It specifies CSARVPYNEQFF.

The chain is built from TRBV29-1 and TRBJ1-2; possibly TRBD1 for D (6 bases). This CDR3 has 15 residues. The germline CDR1 and CDR2 sequences are SQVTM and ANQGSEA. Trimming left V 7 bases short and J 1 base short, with 19 bases between. Here the CDR3 DNA reads TGCAGCGCCATAGACAGGACCGATTTTAACTATGGCTACACCTTC. Amino acids: CSAIDRTDFNYGYTF.

The sample holds a few counts of this clonotype. The gene calls are TRBV20-1 and TRBJ1-1, with D tentatively TRBD1 (6 bases). The ends were cut back, 5 bases at V and 10 bases at J, with 17 bases in the middle. Germline assignment: CDR1 DFQATT and CDR2 SNEGSKA (reference sequence). There are 12 residues in the CDR3. The CDR3 DNA reads TGCAGTGCTGCACACGGACAGCCGAGAGCTTTCTTT. It yields the protein CSAAHGQPRAFF.

In this sample, this clonotype turned up many times. The chain joins TRBV6-5 to TRBJ2-7; no firm D call. Germline CDR1 reads MNHEY; CDR2 reads SVGAGI. The CDR3 loop spans 11 amino acids. Trimming took 4 bases from V and 4 from J, leaving 5 bases between them. CDR3 loop: CASSSPYEQYF. In DNA, the CDR3 is TGTGCCAGCAGTTCCCCATACGAGCAGTACTTC.

V is TRBV12-3 or TRBV12-4 and J is TRBJ1-1; 7 bases map to TRBD1. The CDR3 has 13 residues. Trimming at V came to 3 bases and at J to 3 bases, leaving 1 base not matched to a gene. For the CDR3, the DNA is TGTGCCAGCAGTTTGGGACAGTACACTGAAGCTTTCTTT. Protein sequence: CASSLGQYTEAFF.

V gene TRBV20-1 combines with J gene TRBJ2-7; D is undetermined. CDR3 length: 13 residues. Trimming pared 3 bases from V and 0 bases from J, leaving 9 bases between. CDR1 and CDR2 from the germline V gene are DFQATT and SNEGSKA (reference sequence). CDR3 in DNA: TGCAGTGCTAGTCAGACGGTCTCCTACGAGCAGTACTTC. Translating it yields CSASQTVSYEQYF.

This clonotype occurred many times. The rearrangement uses TRBV6-5 and TRBJ2-7; D may be TRBD1 (5 bases). CDR3 length: 15 residues. The germline CDR1 and CDR2 sequences are MNHEY and SVGAGI. V lost 1 base to trimming and J lost 0 bases, with 10 bases between them. As DNA, the CDR3 is TGTGCCAGCAGTTACTTACAGGTCGCCTCCTACGAGCAGTACTTC. Its protein product is CASSYLQVASYEQYF.

In its sample, this clonotype was seen many times. The chain employs TRBV7-9 and TRBJ1-6; 7 bases are a match to TRBD1. The germline CDR1 and CDR2 sequences are SEHNR and FQNEAQ (reference sequence). V was clipped by 10 bases and J by 0 bases; unmatched bases: 18. This CDR3 is 19 amino acids long. DNA of the CDR3: TGTGCCACCCAGGGACACTCGACAGGGCCAAGCTCCTATAATTCACCCCTCCACTTT. It yields the protein CATQGHSTGPSSYNSPLHF.

This chain connects TRBV20-1 to TRBJ2-7; maybe TRBD2 (5 bases). Trimming stripped 6 bases from V and 2 bases from J, with 11 bases between. This CDR3 has 12 residues. Germline CDR1 is DFQATT and CDR2 is SNEGSKA (reference sequence). In nucleotides, the CDR3 is TGCAGTGCCCTACTAGGAACCTACGAGCAGTACTTC. Translating it yields CSALLGTYEQYF.